This record concerns one TCR beta chain sequence. Antigen unknown. The sample originates from a study of OX40 agonist ivuxolimab in advanced cancers. Study as a whole: Dose-escalation patients were diagnosed with hepatocellular carcinoma, melanoma, renal cell cancer or head and neck cancer. The mean age was about 57 years, ranging from roughly 23 to 90, with 65% to 90% of participants male.

Study observations and caveats: The antigens recognized by the expanded peripheral T cells, that is their antigen specificity, were not determined. By week 6 at 0.1 to 3.0 mg/kg, blood CD4+ and CD8+ T cells had expanded clonally.

Method: immunoSEQ multiplex PCR; TCRdb's copy keeps in-frame clones and lacks some. The profile shows roughly 70,000 clones, 88% of them singletons. This sequence originates from an adult with an advanced solid tumor such as melanoma, head and neck, liver or kidney cancer. The source material was CD4+ or CD8+ T cells sorted from blood, sampled in a trial of the OX40 agonist ivuxolimab.

As DNA, the CDR3 is TGTGCCAGCAGCCCGGAGGGGAGCGGCGGCTACACCTTC. It translates to CASSPEGSGGYTF. This chain connects TRBV7-3 to TRBJ1-2; possible D gene TRBD1, 5 bases. The CDR3 length is 13 residues. Per the germline V gene, CDR1 is SGHTA and CDR2 is FQGTGA. The V end lost 5 bases, the J end lost 8 bases, and 15 bases lay between the germline ends.